Following are 11 T cell receptor beta chains from one sample sequenced in a study of OX40 agonist ivuxolimab in advanced cancers. Sequencing was performed with immunoSEQ multiplex PCR; in TCRdb, only in-frame clones are kept and a portion is missing. Of about 49,000 clones in the sample, roughly 85% are singletons; the top ten hold around 21%. Sequenced material: CD4+ or CD8+ T cells sorted from blood, taken in a trial of the OX40 agonist ivuxolimab. The receptors were sampled from an adult with an advanced solid tumor such as melanoma, head and neck, liver or kidney cancer.

V gene TRBV13 combines with J gene TRBJ1-1; D gene unclear. The CDR3 has 12 residues. CDR1 is PRHDT, CDR2 FYEKMQ, per germline (reference sequence). Trimming removed 3 bases at V and 5 bases at J, with 7 bases between. Written as DNA, the CDR3 is TGTGCCAGCAGCTTGACCCGGACTGAAGCTTTCTTT. It specifies CASSLTRTEAFF.

This rearrangement joins TRBV5-1 to TRBJ2-1; D uncertain. Trimming cost V 1 base and J 5 bases, with 4 bases left between them. The CDR3 extends over 12 amino acids. Germline lookup yields CDR1 SGHRS and CDR2 YFSETQ. Here the CDR3 reads CASSLIDNEQFF. CDR3 in DNA: TGCGCCAGCAGCTTGATAGACAATGAGCAGTTCTTC.

This chain links TRBV7-5 with TRBJ1-1. TRBV7-5 is annotated as a pseudogene. The CDR3 is made up of 14 amino acids. CDR3 protein: CASSQRAENTEAFF. For the CDR3, the DNA is TGTGCCAGCAGCCAGCGGGCGGAGAACACTGAAGCTTTCTTT.

The chain uses TRBV7-6 and TRBJ2-7; 9 bases line up with TRBD2. The CDR3 length is 14 residues. Trimming cost V 5 bases and J 3 bases; bases outside gene matches: 5. Per germline, CDR1 SGHVS and CDR2 FNYEAQ. The CDR3 nucleotides are TGTGCCAGCAGCCTCCAGACTAGCGGCTACGAGCAGTACTTC. Translating gives CASSLQTSGYEQYF.

This clone was detected once. This chain uses TRBV5-6 with TRBJ2-5; 10 nucleotides align to TRBD1. Germline V CDR1 and CDR2: SGHDT, YYEEEE. Trimming removed 0 bases from V and 5 bases from J; junction bases left unmatched: 7. This CDR3 has 16 amino acids. The CDR3 nucleotides are TGTGCCAGCAGCTTGGCCCGACAGGGGGCTACTGAGACCCAGTACTTC. Its translation is CASSLARQGATETQYF.

The chain recombines TRBV4-3 with TRBJ2-1, with D tentatively TRBD2 (6 bases). With 0 bases removed from V and 10 bases from J, the gap between germline ends came to 7 bases. CDR1 and CDR2 from the germline V gene are LGHNA and YSLEER. This CDR3 spans 12 amino acids. This CDR3 reads CASSQDGREQFF. The CDR3 bases are TGCGCCAGCAGCCAAGACGGGAGAGAGCAGTTCTTC.

The rearrangement joins TRBV27 to TRBJ1-6, with a tentative D call TRBD1 (5 bases). The CDR3 sequence is 16 residues long. CDR1 and CDR2 (germline): MNHEY, SMNVEV (reference sequence). Trimming removed 0 bases from V and 3 bases from J, with 9 bases in between. CDR3 nucleotide sequence: TGTGCCAGCAGTTTATCCACGGGGGGCTATAATTCACCCCTCCACTTT. Translating it yields CASSLSTGGYNSPLHF.

V usage is TRBV6-6 and J usage is TRBJ2-5, with 8 bases identical to TRBD2. Per germline, CDR1 MNHNY and CDR2 SVGAGI (reference sequence). The ends lost 2 bases at V and 4 bases at J; junction bases unmatched: 9. The CDR3 has 16 amino acids. The CDR3 DNA follows: TGTGCCAGCAGTTACGGTCCAGCGGGGGTTGGAGAGACCCAGTACTTC. Translated: CASSYGPAGVGETQYF.

This clone was found a few times. The chain uses TRBV19 and TRBJ1-6; the D is unclear. Germline V gene lookup returns CDR1 LNHDA and CDR2 SQIVND (reference sequence). The CDR3 sequence is 14 residues long. V dropped 2 bases and J dropped 7 bases, with 9 bases sitting between them. CDR3 protein: CASSISTWNSPLHF. CDR3 coding DNA: TGTGCCAGTAGTATAAGTACTTGGAATTCACCCCTCCACTTT. Based on the CDR3 plus reference TRBV19 and TRBJ1-6, the full variable domain is DGGITQSPKYLFRKEGQNVTLSCEQNLNHDAMYWYRQDPGQGLRLIYYSQIVNDFQKGDIAEGYSVSREKKESFPLTVTSAQKNPTAFYLCASSISTWNSPLHFGNGTRLTVT.

The chain employs TRBV5-4 and TRBJ2-7, with D tentatively TRBD2 (5 bases). Looked up from germline, CDR1 is SGHNT and CDR2 is YYREEE (reference sequence). Trimming took 5 bases from V and 3 from J, leaving 12 bases between them. The CDR3 is made up of 13 amino acids. In DNA, the CDR3 is TGTGCCAGCAGTGAGCGGCAAAACTACGAGCAGTACTTC. Amino acid sequence: CASSERQNYEQYF.

V is TRBV6-5 and J is TRBJ1-1, with 7 nucleotides matching TRBD1. Germline CDR1 reads MNHEY; CDR2 reads SVGAGI. This CDR3 has 14 amino acids. J lost 4 bases, V lost 6 bases, and 8 bases had no gene match. The CDR3 DNA sequence: TGTGCCAGCAGCCTTACAGGGGAGGGCACTGAAGCTTTCTTT. This gives the protein CASSLTGEGTEAFF.